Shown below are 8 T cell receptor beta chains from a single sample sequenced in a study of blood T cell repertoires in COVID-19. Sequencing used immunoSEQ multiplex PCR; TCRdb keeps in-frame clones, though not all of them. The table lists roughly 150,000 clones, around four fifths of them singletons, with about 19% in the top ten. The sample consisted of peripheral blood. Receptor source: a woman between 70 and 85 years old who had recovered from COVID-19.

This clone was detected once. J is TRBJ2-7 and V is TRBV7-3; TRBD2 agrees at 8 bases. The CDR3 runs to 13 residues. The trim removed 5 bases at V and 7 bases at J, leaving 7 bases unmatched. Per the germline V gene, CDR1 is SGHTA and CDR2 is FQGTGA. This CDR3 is CASSPQREREQYF. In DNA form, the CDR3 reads TGTGCCAGCAGCCCCCAGCGGGAGCGTGAGCAGTACTTC.

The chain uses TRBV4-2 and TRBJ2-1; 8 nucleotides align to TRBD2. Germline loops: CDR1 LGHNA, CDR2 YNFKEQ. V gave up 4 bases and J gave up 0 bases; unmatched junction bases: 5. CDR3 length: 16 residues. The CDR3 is CASSLTGGSSYNEQFF. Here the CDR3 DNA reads TGTGCCAGCAGCCTAACGGGGGGGAGCTCCTACAATGAGCAGTTCTTC.

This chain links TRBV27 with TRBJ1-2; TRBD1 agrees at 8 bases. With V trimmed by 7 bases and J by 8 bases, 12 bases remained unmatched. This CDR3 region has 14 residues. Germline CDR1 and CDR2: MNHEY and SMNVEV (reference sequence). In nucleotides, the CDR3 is TGTGCCAGCAAGACAGGGGCGCGCATTACGGGCTACACCTTC. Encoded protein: CASKTGARITGYTF.

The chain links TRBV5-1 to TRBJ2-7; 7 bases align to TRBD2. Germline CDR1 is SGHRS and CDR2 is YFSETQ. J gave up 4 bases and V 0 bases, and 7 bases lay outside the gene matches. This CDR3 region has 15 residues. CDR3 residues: CASSLAGQGGYEQYF. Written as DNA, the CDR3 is TGCGCCAGCAGCTTGGCCGGGCAGGGAGGGTACGAGCAGTACTTC.

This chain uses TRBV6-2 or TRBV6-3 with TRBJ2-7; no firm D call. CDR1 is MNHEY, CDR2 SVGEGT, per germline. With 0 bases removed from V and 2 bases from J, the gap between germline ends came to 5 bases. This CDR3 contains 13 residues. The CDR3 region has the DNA TGTGCCAGCAGTTACTCCCCGGCCTACGAGCAGTACTTC. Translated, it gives CASSYSPAYEQYF.

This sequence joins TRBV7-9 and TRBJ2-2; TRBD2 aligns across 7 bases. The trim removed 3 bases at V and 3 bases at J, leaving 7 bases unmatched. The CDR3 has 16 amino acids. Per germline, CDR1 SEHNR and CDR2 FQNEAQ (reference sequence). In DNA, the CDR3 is TGTGCCAGCAGCTTCCGGGACTATGGGGACACCGGGGAGCTGTTTTTT. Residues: CASSFRDYGDTGELFF.

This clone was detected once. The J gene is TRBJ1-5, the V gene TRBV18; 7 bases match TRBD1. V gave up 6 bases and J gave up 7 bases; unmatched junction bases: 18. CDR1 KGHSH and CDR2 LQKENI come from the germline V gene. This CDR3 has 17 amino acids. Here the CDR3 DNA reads TGTGCCAGCTCCCCCCCGAGTGGGCAGGGGGGAAAGCAGCCCCAGCATTTT. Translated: CASSPPSGQGGKQPQHF.

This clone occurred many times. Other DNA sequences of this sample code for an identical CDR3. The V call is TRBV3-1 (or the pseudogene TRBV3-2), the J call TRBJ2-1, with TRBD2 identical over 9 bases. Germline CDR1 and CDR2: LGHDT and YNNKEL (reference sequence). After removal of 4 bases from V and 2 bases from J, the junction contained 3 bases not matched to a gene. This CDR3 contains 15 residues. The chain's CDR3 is CASSPSGAPYNEQFF. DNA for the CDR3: TGTGCCAGCAGCCCTAGCGGGGCCCCCTACAATGAGCAGTTCTTC.